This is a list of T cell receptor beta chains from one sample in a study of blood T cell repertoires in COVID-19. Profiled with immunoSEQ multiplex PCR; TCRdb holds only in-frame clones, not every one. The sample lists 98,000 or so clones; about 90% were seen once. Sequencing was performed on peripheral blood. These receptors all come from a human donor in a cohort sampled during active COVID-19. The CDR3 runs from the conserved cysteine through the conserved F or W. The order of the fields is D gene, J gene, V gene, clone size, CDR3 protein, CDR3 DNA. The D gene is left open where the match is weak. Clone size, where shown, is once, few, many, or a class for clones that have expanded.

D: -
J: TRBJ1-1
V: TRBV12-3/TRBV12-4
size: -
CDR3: CASSFGGNTEAFF
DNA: TGTGCCAGCAGTTTCGGGGGAAACACTGAAGCTTTCTTT

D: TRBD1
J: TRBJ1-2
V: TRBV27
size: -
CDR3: CASSPERGLNYGYTF
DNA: TGTGCCAGCAGTCCCGAAAGGGGGCTTAACTATGGCTACACCTTC

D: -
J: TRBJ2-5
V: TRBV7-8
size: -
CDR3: CASSFVGLSFRETQYF
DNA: TGTGCCAGCAGCTTCGTAGGACTATCGTTTCGGGAGACCCAGTACTTC

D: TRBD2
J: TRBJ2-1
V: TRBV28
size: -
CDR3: CASSKGLAGGYNNEQFF
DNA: TGTGCCAGCAGTAAGGGACTAGCGGGGGGCTATAACAATGAGCAGTTCTTC

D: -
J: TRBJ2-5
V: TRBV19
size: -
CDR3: CASSAQWYQETQYF
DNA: TGTGCCAGTAGTGCTCAGTGGTACCAAGAGACCCAGTACTTC

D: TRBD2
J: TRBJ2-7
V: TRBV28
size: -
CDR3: CASSFSGVSYEQYF
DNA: TGTGCCAGCAGTTTTAGCGGGGTCTCCTACGAGCAGTACTTC

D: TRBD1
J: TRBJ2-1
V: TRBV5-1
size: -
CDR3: CASSQLRDRGLVEQFF
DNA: TGCGCCAGCAGCCAACTCCGGGACAGGGGGCTGGTTGAGCAGTTCTTC

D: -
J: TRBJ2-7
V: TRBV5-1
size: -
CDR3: CASSLFPRETAEQYF
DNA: TGCGCCAGCAGCTTGTTCCCCAGGGAAACGGCCGAGCAGTACTTC

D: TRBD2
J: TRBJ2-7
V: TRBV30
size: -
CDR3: CAWSRIPTSDYEQYF
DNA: TGTGCCTGGAGTCGAATACCGACTAGCGACTACGAGCAGTACTTC

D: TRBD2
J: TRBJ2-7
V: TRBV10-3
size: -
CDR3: CATETSGVDEQYF
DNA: TGTGCCACCGAGACTAGCGGGGTCGACGAGCAGTACTTC

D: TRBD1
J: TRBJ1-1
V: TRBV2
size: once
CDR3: CASSGQGDEAFF
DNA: TGTGCCAGCAGCGGACAGGGAGATGAAGCTTTCTTT

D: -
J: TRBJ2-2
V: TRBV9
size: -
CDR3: CASSPSPGELFF
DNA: TGTGCCAGCAGCCCCTCCCCCGGGGAGCTGTTTTTT

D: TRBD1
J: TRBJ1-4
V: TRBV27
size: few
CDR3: CASRNDRVGNEKLFF
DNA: TGTGCCAGCAGAAACGACAGGGTGGGGAATGAAAAACTGTTTTTT

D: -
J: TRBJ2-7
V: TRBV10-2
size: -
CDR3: CASSESEGERSYEQYF
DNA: TGCGCCAGCAGTGAGTCTGAGGGGGAAAGGTCCTACGAGCAGTACTTC

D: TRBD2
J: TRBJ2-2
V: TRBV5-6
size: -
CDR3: CASSTLLAGVSTGELFF
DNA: TGTGCCAGCAGCACCTTACTAGCGGGAGTTAGCACCGGGGAGCTGTTTTTT

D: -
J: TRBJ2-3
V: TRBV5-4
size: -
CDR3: CASSFLAGPSTDTQYF
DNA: TGTGCCAGCAGCTTCTTGGCAGGGCCCAGCACAGATACGCAGTATTTT

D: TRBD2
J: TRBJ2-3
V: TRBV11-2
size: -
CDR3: CASSPRLAGEMGTQYF
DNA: TGTGCCAGCAGCCCACGTCTTGCGGGAGAAATGGGTACGCAGTATTTT

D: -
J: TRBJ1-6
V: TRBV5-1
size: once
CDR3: CASSLSGDSPLHF
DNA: TGCGCCAGCAGCTTGTCGGGGGATTCACCCCTCCACTTT

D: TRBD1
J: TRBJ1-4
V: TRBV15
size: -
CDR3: CATSRAPRGTGGEKLFF
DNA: TGTGCCACCAGCAGAGCCCCAAGAGGGACAGGGGGTGAAAAACTGTTTTTT

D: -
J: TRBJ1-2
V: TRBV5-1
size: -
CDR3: CASSFSGGLGYGYTF
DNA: TGCGCCAGCAGCTTCAGCGGGGGGCTGGGCTATGGCTACACCTTC

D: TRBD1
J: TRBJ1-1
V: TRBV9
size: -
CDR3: CASSVGTGGTEAFF
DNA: TGTGCCAGCAGCGTAGGGACAGGTGGCACTGAAGCTTTCTTT

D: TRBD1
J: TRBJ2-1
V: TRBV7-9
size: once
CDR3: CASSQAPRTGGEQFF
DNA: TGTGCCAGCAGCCAAGCCCCTCGGACAGGGGGTGAGCAGTTCTTC

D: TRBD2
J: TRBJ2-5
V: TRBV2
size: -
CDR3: CASSGDQSSLAGGQDQETQYF
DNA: TGTGCCAGCAGTGGAGACCAGAGCTCACTAGCGGGGGGCCAAGACCAAGAGACCCAGTACTTC

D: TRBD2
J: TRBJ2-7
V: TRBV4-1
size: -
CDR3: CASSPSGGYYEQYF
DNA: TGCGCCAGCAGCCCCAGCGGGGGGTACTACGAGCAGTACTTC

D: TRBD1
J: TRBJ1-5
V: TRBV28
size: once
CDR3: CASSYIGGGNQPQHF
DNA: TGTGCCAGCAGTTATATAGGGGGCGGCAATCAGCCCCAGCATTTT

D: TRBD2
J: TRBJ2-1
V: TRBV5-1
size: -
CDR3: CASSPGLAGAEQFF
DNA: TGCGCCAGCAGCCCGGGACTAGCGGGCGCAGAGCAGTTCTTC

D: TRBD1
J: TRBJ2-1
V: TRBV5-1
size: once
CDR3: CASSLWTGAGSNEQFF
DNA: TGCGCCAGCAGCTTATGGACAGGGGCGGGGTCCAATGAGCAGTTCTTC

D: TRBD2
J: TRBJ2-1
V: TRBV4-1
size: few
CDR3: CASSGTSGDNEQFF
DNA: TGCGCCAGCAGCGGGACTAGCGGGGACAATGAGCAGTTCTTC

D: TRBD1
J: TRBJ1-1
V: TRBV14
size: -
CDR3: CASSQTGRINTEAFF
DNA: TGTGCCAGCAGCCAGACAGGGCGGATAAACACTGAAGCTTTCTTT

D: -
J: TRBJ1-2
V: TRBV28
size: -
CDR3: CASSQRGGGVQGYTF
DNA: TGTGCCAGCAGTCAACGGGGGGGCGGTGTCCAGGGCTACACCTTC

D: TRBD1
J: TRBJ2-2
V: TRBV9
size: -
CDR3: CASSPGQGNTGELFF
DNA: TGTGCCAGCAGCCCGGGACAGGGCAACACCGGGGAGCTGTTTTTT